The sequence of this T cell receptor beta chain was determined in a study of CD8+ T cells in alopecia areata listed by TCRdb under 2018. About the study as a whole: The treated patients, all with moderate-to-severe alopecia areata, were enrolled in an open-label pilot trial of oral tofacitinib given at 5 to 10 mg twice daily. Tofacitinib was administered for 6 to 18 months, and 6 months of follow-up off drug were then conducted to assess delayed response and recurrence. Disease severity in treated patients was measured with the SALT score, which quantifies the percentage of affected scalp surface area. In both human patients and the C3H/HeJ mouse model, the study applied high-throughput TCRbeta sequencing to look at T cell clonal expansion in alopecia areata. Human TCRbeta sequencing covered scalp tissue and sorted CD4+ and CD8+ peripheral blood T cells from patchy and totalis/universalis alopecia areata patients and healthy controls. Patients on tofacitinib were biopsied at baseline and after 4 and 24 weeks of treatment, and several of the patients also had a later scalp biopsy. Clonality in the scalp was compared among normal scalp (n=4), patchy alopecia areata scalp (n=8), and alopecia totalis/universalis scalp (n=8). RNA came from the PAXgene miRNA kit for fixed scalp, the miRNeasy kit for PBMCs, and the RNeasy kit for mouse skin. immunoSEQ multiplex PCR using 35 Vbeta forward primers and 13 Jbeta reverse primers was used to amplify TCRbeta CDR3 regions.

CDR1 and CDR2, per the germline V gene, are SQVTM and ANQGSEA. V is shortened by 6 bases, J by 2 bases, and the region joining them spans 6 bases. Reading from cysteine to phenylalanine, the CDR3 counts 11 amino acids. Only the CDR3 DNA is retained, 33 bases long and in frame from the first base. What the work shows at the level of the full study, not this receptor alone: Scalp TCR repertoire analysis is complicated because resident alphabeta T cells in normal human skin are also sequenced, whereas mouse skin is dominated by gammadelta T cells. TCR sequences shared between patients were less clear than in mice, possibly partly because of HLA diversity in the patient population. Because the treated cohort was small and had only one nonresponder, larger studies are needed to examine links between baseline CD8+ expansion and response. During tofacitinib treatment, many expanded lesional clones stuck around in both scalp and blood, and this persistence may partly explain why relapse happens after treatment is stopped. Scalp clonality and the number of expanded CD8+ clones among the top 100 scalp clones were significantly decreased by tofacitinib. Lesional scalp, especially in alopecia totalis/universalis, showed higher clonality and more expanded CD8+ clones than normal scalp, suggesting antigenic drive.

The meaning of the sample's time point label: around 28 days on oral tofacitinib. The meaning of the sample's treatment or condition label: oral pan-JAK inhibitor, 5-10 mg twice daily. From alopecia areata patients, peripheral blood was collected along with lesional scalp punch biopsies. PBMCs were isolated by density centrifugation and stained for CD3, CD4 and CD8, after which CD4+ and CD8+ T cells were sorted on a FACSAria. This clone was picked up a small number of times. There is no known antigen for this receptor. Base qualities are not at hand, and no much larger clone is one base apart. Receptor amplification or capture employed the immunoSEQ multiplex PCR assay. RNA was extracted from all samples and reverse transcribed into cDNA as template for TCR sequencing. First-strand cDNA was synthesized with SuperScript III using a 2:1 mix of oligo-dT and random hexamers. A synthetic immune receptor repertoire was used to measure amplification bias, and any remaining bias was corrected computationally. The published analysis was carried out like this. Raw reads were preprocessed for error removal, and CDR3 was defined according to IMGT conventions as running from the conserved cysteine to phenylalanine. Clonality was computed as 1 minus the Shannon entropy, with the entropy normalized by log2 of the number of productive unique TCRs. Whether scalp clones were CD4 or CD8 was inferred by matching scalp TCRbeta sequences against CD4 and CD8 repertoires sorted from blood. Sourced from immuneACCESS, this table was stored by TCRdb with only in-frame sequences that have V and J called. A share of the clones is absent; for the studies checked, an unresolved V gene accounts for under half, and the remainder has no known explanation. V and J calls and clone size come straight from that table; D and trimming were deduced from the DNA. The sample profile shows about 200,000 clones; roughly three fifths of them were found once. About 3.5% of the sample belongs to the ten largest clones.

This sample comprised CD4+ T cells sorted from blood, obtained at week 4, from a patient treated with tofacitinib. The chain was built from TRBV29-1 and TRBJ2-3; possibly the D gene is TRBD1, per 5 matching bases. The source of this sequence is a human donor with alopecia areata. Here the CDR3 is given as CSVDNTDTQYF. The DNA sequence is TGCAGCGTGGACAACACAGATACGCAGTATTTT.